The clone carrying this TCR beta chain was detected a few times. Its antigen is as yet unknown. These data come from a study of blood T cells in healthy people across ages. The study, taken as a whole, reports: Diversity of TCR beta correlated strongly with naive T cell percentage. The donors' CMV status was not determined, possibly confounding changes in expanded clonotypes. Diversity figures based on one million T cells were deemed too low.

The authors isolated at least 6 million PBMCs per sample. Germline trimming cut 4 bases from V and 3 bases from J; bases unmatched to any gene: 6. This CDR3 region has 14 residues. The germline V gene encodes CDR1 DFQATT and CDR2 SNEGSKA (reference sequence). Sample-barcoded 5' priming and a J-beta primer mix drove a second PCR of roughly 6 to 12 cycles. Via MiXCR, TCRdb re-called the 5' RACE reads, giving one row per CDR3 protein. The sample has under 1,000,000 distinct CDR3 sequences; 46% are singletons. Sequencing used blood. The chain employs TRBV20-1 and TRBJ2-3; 8 nucleotides agree with TRBD2. This TCR was sampled from a man older than 75 in good health. CDR3 amino acids: CSANKREGTDTQYF. The CDR3 nucleotides are TGCAGTGCTAATAAACGGGAGGGTACAGATACGCAGTATTTT.